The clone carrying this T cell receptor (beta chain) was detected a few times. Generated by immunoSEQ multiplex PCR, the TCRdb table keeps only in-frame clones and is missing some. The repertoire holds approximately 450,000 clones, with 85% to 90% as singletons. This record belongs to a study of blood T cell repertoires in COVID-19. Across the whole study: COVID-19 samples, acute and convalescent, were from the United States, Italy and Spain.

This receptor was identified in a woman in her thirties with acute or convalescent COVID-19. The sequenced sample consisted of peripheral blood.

The CDR3: CATSEYPNSGNTIYF. The CDR3 bases are TGTGCCACCAGTGAGTACCCCAACTCTGGAAACACCATATATTTT. The chain carries TRBV15 and TRBJ1-3; no firm D call. The CDR3 contains 15 residues. CDR1 and CDR2 from the germline V gene are LNHNV and YYDKDF (reference sequence). Trimming removed 6 bases from V and 0 bases from J, with 12 bases in between. Full variable domain (rest looked up from reference TRBV15 and TRBJ1-3): DAMVIQNPRYQVTQFGKPVTLSCSQTLNHNVMYWYQQKSSQAPKLLFHYYDKDFNNEADTPDNFQSRRPNTSFCFLDIRSPGLGDTAMYLCATSEYPNSGNTIYFGEGSWLTVV.